This section outlines one T cell receptor beta chain sequence together with its context. Its antigen is not known. They ran version v3.0 of the immunoSEQ assay at survey level. The method was immunoSEQ multiplex PCR; TCRdb's version includes in-frame clones alone and lacks a portion of them. Of around 13,000 clones in the sample, approximately 73% were seen once. No donor had fewer than one pre-ART PBMC sample or fewer than two post-ART PBMC samples. Participants living with HIV all received treatment in the United States. This sample was included in a study of long-term antiretroviral therapy in people with HIV. General study findings and limits: Post-ART, diversity grew, though it stayed under transplant donor control levels. Comparison with controls showed narrower CDR3 length ranges in HIV repertoires.

The TCR sequence derives from a man aged 35 to 55 with HIV. Here the sequenced sample was unsorted PBMCs, taken 3.1 years after starting antiretroviral therapy.

Here the CDR3 reads CASSLEGGFTDTQYF. The CDR3 DNA reads TGCGCCAGCAGCTTGGAAGGGGGTTTCACAGATACGCAGTATTTT. The rearrangement links TRBV5-1 to TRBJ2-3, with D possibly TRBD1 on 6 matching bases. The CDR3 contains 15 residues. Trimming removed 0 bases at V and 2 bases at J, with 10 bases between. The germline CDR1 and CDR2 sequences are SGHRS and YFSETQ.